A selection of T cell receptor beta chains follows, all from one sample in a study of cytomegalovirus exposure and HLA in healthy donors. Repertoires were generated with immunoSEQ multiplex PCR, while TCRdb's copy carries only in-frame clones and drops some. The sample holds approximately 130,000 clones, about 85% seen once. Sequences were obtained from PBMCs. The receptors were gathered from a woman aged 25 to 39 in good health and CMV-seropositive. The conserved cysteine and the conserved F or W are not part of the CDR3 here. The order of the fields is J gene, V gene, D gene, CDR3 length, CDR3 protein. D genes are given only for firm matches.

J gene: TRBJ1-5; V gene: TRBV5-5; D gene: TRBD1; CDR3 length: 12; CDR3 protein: ASSSDRVNQPQH
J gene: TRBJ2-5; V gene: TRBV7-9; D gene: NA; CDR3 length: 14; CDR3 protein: ASSFFRTITQETQY
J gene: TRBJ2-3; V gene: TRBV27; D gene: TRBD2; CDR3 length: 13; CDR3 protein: ASSPGTSGTDTQY
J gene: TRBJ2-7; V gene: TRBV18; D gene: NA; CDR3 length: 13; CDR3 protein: ASSPPSRDSAEQY
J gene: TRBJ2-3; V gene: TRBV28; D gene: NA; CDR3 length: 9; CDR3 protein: ASSSKDTQY
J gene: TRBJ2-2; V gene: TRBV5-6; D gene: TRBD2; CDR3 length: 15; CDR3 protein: ASSLGAGGPNTGELF
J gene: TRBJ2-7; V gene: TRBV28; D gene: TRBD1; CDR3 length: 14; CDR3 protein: ASSQPPGTGSYEQY
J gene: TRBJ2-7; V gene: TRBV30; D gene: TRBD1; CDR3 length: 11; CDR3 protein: AWAGTGAHEQY
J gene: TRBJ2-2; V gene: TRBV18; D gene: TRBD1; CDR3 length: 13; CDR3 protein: ASSQQGAGTGELF
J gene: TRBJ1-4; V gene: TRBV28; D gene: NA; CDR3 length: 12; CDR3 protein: ASCSPGLYEKLF
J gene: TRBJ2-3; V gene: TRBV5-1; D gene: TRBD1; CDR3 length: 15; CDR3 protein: ASSLDGDRVVTDTQY
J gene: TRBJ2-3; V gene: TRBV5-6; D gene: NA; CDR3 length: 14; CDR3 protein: ASSLSWVASTDTQY
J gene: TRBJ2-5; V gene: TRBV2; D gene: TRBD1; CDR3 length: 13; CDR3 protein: ASTFDRVGPETQY
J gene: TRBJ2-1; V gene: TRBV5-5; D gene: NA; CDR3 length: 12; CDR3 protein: ASSFRTPYNEQF
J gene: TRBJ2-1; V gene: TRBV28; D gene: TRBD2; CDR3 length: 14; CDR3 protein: ASGGAAGGIYNEQF
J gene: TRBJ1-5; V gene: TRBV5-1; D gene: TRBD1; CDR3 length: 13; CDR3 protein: ASSVGQGPNQPQH
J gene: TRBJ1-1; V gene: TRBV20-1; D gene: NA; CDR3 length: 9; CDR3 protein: SLTVNTEAF
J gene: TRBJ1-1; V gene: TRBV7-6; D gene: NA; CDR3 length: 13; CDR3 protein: ASSSGADLGTEAF
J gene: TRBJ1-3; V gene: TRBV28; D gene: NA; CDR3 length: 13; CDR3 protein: ASSLDSSSGNTIY
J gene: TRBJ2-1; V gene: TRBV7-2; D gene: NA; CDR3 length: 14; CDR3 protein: ASSLEVRTVYNEQF
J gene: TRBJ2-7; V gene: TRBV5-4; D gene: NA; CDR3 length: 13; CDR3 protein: ASSSGGGRLYEQY
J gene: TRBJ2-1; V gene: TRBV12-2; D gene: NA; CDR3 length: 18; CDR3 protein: ASRLALTAGGPYFESEQF
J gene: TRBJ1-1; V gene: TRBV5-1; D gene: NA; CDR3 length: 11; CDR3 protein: ASSSLGDTEAF
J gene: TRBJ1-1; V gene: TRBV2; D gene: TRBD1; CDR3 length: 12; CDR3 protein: ASSEGTGRTEAF
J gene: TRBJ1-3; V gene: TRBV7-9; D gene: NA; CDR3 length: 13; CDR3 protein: ASSAGQHSGNTIY
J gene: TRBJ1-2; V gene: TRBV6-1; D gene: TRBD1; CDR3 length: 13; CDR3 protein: ASTPVLAGGLGYT
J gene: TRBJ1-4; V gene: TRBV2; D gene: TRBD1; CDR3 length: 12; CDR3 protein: ASTDWTGSEKLF
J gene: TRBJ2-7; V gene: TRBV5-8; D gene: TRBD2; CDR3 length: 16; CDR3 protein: ASSPGLAGVRHYYEQY
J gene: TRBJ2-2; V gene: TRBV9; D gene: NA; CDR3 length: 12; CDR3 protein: ASSVAGLTGELF
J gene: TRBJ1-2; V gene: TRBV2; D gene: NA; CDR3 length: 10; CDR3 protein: ASLNRDYGYT
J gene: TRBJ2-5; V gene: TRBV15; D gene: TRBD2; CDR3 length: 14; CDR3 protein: ATSRGASGPQETQY
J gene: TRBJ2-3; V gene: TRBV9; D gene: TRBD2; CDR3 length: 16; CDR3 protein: ASSVTVSGLGAPDTQY
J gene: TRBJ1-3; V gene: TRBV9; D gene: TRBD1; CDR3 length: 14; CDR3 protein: ASSADPGTAGNTIY
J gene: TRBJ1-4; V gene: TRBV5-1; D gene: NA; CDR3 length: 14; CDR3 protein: ASSLEPVTTNEKLF
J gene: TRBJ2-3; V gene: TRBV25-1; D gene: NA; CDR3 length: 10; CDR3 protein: ASSPPGDTQY
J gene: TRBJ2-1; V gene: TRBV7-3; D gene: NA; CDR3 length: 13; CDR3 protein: ASSLTRSSYNEQF
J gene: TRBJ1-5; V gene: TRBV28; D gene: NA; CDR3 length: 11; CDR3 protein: ASEYTQDQPQH
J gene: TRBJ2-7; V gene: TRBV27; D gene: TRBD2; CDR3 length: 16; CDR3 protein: ASSIGLAGVPRDYEQY
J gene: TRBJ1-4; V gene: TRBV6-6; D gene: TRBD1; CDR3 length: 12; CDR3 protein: ASRPGQGNEKLF
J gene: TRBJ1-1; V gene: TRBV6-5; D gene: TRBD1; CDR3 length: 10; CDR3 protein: ASRTGQGEAF
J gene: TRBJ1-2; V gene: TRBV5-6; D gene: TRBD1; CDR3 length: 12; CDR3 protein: ASSLAGTGGGYT
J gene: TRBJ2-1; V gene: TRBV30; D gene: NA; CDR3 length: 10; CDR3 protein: AWSVNSNEQF
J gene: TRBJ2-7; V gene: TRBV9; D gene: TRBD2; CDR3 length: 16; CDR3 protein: ASSPNTIAGSSSYEQY
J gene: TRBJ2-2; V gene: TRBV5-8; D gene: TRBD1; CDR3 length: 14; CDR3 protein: ASSLLAGGWTGELF
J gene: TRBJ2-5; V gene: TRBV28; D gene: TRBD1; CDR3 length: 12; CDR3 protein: ASSPPDRVETQY
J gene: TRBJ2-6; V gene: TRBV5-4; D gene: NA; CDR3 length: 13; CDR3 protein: ASSLSGSGANVLT
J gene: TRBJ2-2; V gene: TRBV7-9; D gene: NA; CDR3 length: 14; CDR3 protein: ASSLDGGGGTGELF
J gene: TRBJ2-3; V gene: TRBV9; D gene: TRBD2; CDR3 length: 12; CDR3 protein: ASSASGSTDTQY
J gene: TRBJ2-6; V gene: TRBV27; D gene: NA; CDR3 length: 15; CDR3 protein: ASSLFFPSPGANVLT
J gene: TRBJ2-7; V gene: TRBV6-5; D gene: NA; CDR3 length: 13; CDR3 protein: ASTPLPGGVHEQY
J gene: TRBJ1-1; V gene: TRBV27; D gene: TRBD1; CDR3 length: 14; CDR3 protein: ASSSLQGTAVPEAF
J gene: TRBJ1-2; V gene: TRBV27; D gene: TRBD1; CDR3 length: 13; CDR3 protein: ASSEDPRDSAGYT
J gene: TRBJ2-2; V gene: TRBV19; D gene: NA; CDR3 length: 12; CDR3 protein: ASSIDRAAGELF
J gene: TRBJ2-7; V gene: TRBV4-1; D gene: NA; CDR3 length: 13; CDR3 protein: ASSQDLGQGYEQY
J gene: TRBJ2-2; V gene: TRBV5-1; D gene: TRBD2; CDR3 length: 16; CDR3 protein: ASSLTSGRIGGTGELF